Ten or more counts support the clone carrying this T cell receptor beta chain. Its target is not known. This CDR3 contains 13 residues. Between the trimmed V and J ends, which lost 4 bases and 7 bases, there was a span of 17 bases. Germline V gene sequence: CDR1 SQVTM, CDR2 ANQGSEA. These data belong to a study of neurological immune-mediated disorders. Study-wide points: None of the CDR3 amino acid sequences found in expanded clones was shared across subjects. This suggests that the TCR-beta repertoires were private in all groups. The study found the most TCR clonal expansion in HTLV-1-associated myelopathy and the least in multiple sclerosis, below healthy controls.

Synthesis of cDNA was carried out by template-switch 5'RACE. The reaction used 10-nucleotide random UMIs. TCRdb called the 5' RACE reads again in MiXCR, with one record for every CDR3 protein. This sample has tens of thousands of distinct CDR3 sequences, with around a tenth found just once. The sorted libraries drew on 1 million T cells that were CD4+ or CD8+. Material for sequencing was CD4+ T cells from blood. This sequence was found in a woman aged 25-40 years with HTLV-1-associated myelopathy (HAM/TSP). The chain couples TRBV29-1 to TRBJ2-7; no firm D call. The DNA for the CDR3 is TGCAGCGTTGGACCCCAAGCCAGTAGAGAGCAGTACTTC. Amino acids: CSVGPQASREQYF.